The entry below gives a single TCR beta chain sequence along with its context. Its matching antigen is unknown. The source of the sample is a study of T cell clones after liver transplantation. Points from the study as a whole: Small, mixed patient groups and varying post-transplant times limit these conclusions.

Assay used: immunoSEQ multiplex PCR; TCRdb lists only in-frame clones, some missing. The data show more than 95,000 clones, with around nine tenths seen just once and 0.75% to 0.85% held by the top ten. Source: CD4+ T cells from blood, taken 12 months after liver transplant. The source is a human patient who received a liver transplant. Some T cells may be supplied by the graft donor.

Here the CDR3 DNA reads TGTGCCAGCAGCGTCGACAGGGATCAGCCCCAGCATTTT. This codes for CASSVDRDQPQHF. This chain links TRBV7-8 with TRBJ1-5; 7 positions match TRBD1. The CDR3 is 13 amino acids. CDR1 SGHVS and CDR2 FQNEAQ come from the germline V gene. With V trimmed by 5 bases and J by 5 bases, 3 bases remained unmatched.